The clone carrying this TCR beta chain was detected a few times. Its specificity is unknown. This specimen comes from a study of somatic mutations in cytotoxic T cells in rheumatoid arthritis. The overall study: Patients gave 30 ml EDTA peripheral blood immediately after diagnosis, prior to starting treatment. Study conclusions and caveats: For CD8+ T-cell clonality, rheumatoid arthritis patients and age-matched healthy controls did not differ significantly. About an eighth of the roughly 60 patients had a largest CD8+ clone above 20% of CD8+ cells. Age was associated with higher CD8+ clonality in rheumatoid arthritis patients, not in healthy controls.

CDR1 and CDR2 from the germline V gene are SGHNT and YENEEA. The CDR3 is 16 residues long. The V end was cut by 5 bases, the J end by 4 bases, with 19 bases between. Profiled with immunoSEQ multiplex PCR; TCRdb holds only in-frame clones, not every one. This sample has over 15,000 clones, with over 60% found just once. Sequenced input: CD8+ T cells sorted from blood. The chain joins TRBV11-3 to TRBJ2-3, with D possibly matching TRBD2 (6 bases). This TCR was sampled from an adult with rheumatoid arthritis. The CDR3 DNA reads TGTGCCAGCAGCCCACGCGGGGCAACTGGCCCAGATACGCAGTATTTT. Residues: CASSPRGATGPDTQYF. Complete variable domain (other parts from reference TRBV11-3 and TRBJ2-3): EAGVVQSPRYKIIEKKQPVAFWCNPISGHNTLYWYLQNLGQGPELLIRYENEEAVDDSQLPKDRFSAERLKGVDSTLKIQPAELGDSAVYLCASSPRGATGPDTQYFGPGTRLTVL.